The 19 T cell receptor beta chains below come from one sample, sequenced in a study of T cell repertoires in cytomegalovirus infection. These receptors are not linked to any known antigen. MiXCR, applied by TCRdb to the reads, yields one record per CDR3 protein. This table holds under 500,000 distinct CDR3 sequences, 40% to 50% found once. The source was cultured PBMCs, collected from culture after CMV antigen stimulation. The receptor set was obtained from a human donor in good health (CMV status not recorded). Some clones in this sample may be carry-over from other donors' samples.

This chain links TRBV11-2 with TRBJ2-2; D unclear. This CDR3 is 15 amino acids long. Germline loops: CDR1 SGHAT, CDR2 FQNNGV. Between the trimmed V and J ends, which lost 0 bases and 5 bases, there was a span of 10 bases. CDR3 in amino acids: CASSLDLTGTGELFF. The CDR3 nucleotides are TGTGCCAGCAGCTTAGATCTAACCGGGACCGGGGAGCTGTTTTTT.

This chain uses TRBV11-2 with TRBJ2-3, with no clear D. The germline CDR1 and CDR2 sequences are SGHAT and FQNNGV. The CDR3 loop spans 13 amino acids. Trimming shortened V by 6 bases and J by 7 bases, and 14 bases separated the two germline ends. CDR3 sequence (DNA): TGTGCCAGCAGGAGGTCTCTCCTGTATACGCAGTATTTT. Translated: CASRRSLLYTQYF.

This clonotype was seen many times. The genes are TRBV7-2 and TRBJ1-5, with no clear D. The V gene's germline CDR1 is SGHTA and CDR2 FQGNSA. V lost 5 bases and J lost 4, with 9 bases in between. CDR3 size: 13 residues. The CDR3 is CASSRDGNQPQHF. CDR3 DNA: TGTGCCAGCAGCCGCGACGGGAATCAGCCCCAGCATTTT.

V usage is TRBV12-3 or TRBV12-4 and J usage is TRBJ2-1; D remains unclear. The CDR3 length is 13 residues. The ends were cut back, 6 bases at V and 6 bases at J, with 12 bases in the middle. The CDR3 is CASSSLDANEQFF. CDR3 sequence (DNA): TGTGCCAGCAGCTCCCTGGATGCCAATGAGCAGTTCTTC.

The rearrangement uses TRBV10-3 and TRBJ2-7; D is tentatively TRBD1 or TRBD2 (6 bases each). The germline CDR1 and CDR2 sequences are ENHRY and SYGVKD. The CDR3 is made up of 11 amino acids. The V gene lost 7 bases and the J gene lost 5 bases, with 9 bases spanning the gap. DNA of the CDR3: TGTGCCATCACTAGGGGGGACGAGCAGTACTTC. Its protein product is CAITRGDEQYF.

Here the CDR3 DNA reads TGTGCCAGCAGGGACTTCTCTGGGGCCAACGTCCTGACTTTC. Its translation is CASRDFSGANVLTF. This chain joins TRBV6-8 and TRBJ2-6; maybe TRBD2 (5 bases). Germline V CDR1 and CDR2: MNHGY, SAAAGT. The V and J ends lost 6 bases and 0 bases respectively, with 6 bases between them. The CDR3 totals 14 residues.

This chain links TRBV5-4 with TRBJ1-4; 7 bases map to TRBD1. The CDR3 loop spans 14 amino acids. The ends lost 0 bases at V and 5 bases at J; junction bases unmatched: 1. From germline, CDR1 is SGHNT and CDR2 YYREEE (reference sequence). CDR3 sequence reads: CASSLDRGNEKLFF. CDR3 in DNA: TGTGCCAGCAGCTTGGACAGGGGAAATGAAAAACTGTTTTTT.

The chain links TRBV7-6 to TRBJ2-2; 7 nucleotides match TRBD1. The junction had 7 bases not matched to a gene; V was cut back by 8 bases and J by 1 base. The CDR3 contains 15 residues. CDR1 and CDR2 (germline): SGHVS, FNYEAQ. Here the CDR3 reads CASAEQGWNTGELFF. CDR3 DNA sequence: TGTGCCAGCGCCGAACAGGGGTGGAACACCGGGGAGCTGTTTTTT.

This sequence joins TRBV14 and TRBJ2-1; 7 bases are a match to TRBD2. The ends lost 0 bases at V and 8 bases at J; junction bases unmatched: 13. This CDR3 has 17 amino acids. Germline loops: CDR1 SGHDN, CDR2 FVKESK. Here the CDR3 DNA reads TGTGCCAGCAGCCAAGATAGTGAACTAGCGCAAGCACATGAGCAGTTCTTC. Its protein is CASSQDSELAQAHEQFF.

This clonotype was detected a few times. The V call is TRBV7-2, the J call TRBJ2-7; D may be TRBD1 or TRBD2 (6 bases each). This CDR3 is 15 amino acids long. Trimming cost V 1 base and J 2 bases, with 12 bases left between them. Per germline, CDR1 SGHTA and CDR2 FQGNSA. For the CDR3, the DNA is TGTGCCAGCAGCTTAGACGGGGGCTATACCTACGAGCAGTACTTC. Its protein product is CASSLDGGYTYEQYF.

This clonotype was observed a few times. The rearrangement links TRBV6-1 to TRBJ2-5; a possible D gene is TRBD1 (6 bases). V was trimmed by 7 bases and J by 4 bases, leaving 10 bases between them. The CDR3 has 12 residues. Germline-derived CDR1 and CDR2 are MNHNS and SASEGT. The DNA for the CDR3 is TGTGCCAGCACGGCAGGGGTAGAGACCCAGTACTTC. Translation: CASTAGVETQYF.

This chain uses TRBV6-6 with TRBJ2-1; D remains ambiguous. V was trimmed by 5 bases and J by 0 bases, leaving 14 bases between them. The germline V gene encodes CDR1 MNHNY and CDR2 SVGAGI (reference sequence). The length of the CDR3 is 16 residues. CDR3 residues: CASSGRLQSSYNEQFF. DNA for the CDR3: TGTGCCAGCAGTGGTCGACTCCAAAGCTCCTACAATGAGCAGTTCTTC.

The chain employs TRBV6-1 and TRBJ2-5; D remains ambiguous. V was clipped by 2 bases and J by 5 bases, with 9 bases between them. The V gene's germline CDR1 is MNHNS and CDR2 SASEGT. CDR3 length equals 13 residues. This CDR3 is CASSELPRETQYF. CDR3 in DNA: TGTGCCAGCAGTGAACTGCCACGGGAGACCCAGTACTTC.

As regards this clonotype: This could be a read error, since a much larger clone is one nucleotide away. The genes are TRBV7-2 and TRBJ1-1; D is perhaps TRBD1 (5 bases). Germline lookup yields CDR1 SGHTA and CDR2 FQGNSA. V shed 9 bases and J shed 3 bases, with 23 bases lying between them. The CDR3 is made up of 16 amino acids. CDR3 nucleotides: TGTGCCAGGAGTATACGAGTGGGGGACTTCGACACTGAAGCTTTCTTT. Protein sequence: CARSIRVGDFDTEAFF.

The CDR3 region is CASSTNRGKNTGELFF. In DNA, the CDR3 is TGTGCCAGCAGCACAAACAGGGGAAAGAACACCGGGGAGCTGTTTTTT. The chain uses TRBV7-9 and TRBJ2-2; 7 bases line up with TRBD1. The CDR3 sequence is 16 residues long. Germline V gene data show CDR1 as SEHNR and CDR2 as FQNEAQ (reference sequence). J gave up 1 base and V 5 bases, and 7 bases lay outside the gene matches.

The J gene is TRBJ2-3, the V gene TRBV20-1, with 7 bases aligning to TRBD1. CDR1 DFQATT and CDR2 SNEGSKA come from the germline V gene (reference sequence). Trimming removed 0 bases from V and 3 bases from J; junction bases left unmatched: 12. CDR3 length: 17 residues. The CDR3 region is CSARDDRVGGRTDTQYF. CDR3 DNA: TGCAGTGCTAGAGACGACAGGGTCGGCGGAAGGACAGATACGCAGTATTTT.

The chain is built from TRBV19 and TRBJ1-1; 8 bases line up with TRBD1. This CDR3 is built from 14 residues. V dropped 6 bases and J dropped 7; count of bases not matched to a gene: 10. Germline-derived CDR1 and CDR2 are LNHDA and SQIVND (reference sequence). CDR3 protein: CASRKSTGAGEAFF. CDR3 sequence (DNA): TGTGCCAGTAGGAAGTCGACAGGGGCAGGTGAAGCTTTCTTT.

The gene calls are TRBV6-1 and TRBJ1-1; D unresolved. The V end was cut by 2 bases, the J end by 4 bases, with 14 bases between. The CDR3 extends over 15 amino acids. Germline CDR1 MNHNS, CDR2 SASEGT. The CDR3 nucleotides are TGTGCCAGCAGTGAAAGTCCGTCCTTGGCCACTGAAGCTTTCTTT. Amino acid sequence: CASSESPSLATEAFF.

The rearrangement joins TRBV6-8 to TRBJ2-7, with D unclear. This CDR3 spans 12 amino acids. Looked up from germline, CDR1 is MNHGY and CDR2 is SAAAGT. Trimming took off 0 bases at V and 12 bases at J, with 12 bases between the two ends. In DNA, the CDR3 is TGTGCCAGCAGTTACTCTAGCCTTCCGTGGTACTTC. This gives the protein CASSYSSLPWYF.